The rows below give T cell receptor beta chains drawn from one sample of a study of naive and memory T cell subsets. Via MiXCR, TCRdb re-called the UMI-ligation and nested PCR reads, giving one row per CDR3 protein. Of roughly 130,000 distinct CDR3 sequences listed, roughly 32% are singletons. Sequenced: central memory CD4+ T cells from blood. Every receptor here comes from a human donor in good health. CDR3s include the opening cysteine and the closing phenylalanine or tryptophan. A D gene is named only where the DNA matches it firmly. The size field is filled for only some rows; it gives once, few, many or a size class.

clone_size	j_call	v_call	d_call	cdr3_nt	cdr3_aa
NA	TRBJ1-1	TRBV27	NA	TGTGCCAGCAGTTTATCATGGGGGTTGACAGAAGCTTTCTTT	CASSLSWGLTEAFF
few	TRBJ2-1	TRBV7-2	TRBD2	TGTGCCAGCAGCTTACCCGGGACTAGCGGGAGAAATGAGCAGTTCTTC	CASSLPGTSGRNEQFF
NA	TRBJ1-5	TRBV20-1	TRBD1	TGCAGTGCTAGAGATCGAGGGACAGGGGCTTCCAATCAGCCCCAGCATTTT	CSARDRGTGASNQPQHF
many	TRBJ2-5	TRBV3-1	NA	TGTGCCAGCAGCCCCCCTGGGCGGGGTAGGGAGACCCAGTACTTC	CASSPPGRGRETQYF
few	TRBJ1-5	TRBV19	TRBD1	TGTGCCAGTAGTATACAGGACAGGGGACGCAATCAGCCCCAGCATTTT	CASSIQDRGRNQPQHF
few	TRBJ2-4	TRBV5-6	NA	TGTGCCAGCACCCCCTCCTTCAGTCAGGACATTCAGTACTTC	CASTPSFSQDIQYF
once	TRBJ1-3	TRBV5-5	TRBD1	TGTGCCAGCAGCCCCACGGACAGGCCTTACACCATATATTTT	CASSPTDRPYTIYF
NA	TRBJ1-1	TRBV6-5	NA	TGTGCCAGCAGTTACGTCCAACGGAGCTTGGCTTTCTTT	CASSYVQRSLAFF
medium-sized	TRBJ2-6	TRBV7-2	NA	TGTGCCAGCAGCGCGCAAACAGGGTACGGGGCCAACGTCCTGACTTTC	CASSAQTGYGANVLTF
NA	TRBJ2-5	TRBV7-9	NA	TGTGCCAGCAGCTTTCCTGGATCGGGGACGGAGACCCAGTACTTC	CASSFPGSGTETQYF
few	TRBJ2-1	TRBV29-1	NA	TGCAGCGCCGCAACAGGGGCTAGCGGACATTTTCAGGGCTCCTACAATGAGCAGTTCTTC	CSAATGASGHFQGSYNEQFF
once	TRBJ2-7	TRBV4-3	TRBD2	TGCGCCAGCAGAGCATCTCTAGCGGGACCCTACGAGCAGTACTTC	CASRASLAGPYEQYF
NA	TRBJ2-6	TRBV30	TRBD1	TGTGCCTGGAGTCGACAGGGGGCTGGGGCCAACGTCCTGACTTTC	CAWSRQGAGANVLTF
NA	TRBJ2-1	TRBV9	NA	TGTGCCAGCAGCGTAGGGTCGAACTCCTACAATGAGCAGTTCTTC	CASSVGSNSYNEQFF
NA	TRBJ1-5	TRBV28	NA	TGTGCCAGCAGTTTATCAGGCCTTAGCAATCAGCCCCAGCATTTT	CASSLSGLSNQPQHF
NA	TRBJ2-1	TRBV7-2	TRBD2	TGTGCCAGCAGCTTATTCTCTAGCGGGAGACATGAGCAGTTCTTC	CASSLFSSGRHEQFF
NA	TRBJ2-1	TRBV4-3	TRBD2	TGCGCCAGCAGCCAAGATTTGGTAGCGGGAGGAAATGAGCAGTTCTTC	CASSQDLVAGGNEQFF
NA	TRBJ2-1	TRBV7-2	NA	TGTGCCAGCAGTAACTCGAAGGGTAATGAGCAGTTCTTC	CASSNSKGNEQFF
NA	TRBJ2-3	TRBV27	NA	TGTGCCAGCAGTTTATGGGGCAGGGCCACGGATACGCAGTATTTT	CASSLWGRATDTQYF
few	TRBJ2-7	TRBV20-1	TRBD2	TGCAGTGCTAGCGGGAGGGCGGAGCAGTACTTC	CSASGRAEQYF
NA	TRBJ1-2	TRBV12-3/TRBV12-4	NA	TGTGCCAGCAGCCCAGGGGAAAACTATGGCTACACCTTC	CASSPGENYGYTF
NA	TRBJ1-5	TRBV12-3/TRBV12-4	NA	TGTGCCAGCAGGTTTGGGGGCATTCAGCCCCAGCATTTT	CASRFGGIQPQHF
NA	TRBJ2-3	TRBV27	NA	TGTGCCAGCAGCACCCTAGGGCGCACAGATACGCAGTATTTT	CASSTLGRTDTQYF
NA	TRBJ1-5	TRBV18	TRBD1	TGTGCCAGCTCCCTTGGGACAGGGGTCGATCAGCCCCAGCATTTT	CASSLGTGVDQPQHF
few	TRBJ2-2	TRBV7-2	TRBD2	TGTGCCAGCAGCTTCGCGGGAGCGACCACCGGGGAGCTGTTTTTT	CASSFAGATTGELFF
few	TRBJ1-5	TRBV29-1	NA	TGCAGCGTTGGCCCGGGTAGCAATCAGCCCCAGCATTTT	CSVGPGSNQPQHF
NA	TRBJ1-5	TRBV6-1	NA	TGTGCCAGCAGCGTTACAGGAGCAGATCAGCCCCAGCATTTT	CASSVTGADQPQHF
many	TRBJ2-7	TRBV30	NA	TGTGCCTGGGGGAAATTACAGGGCCTCTACGAGCAGTACTTC	CAWGKLQGLYEQYF
few	TRBJ1-2	TRBV30	NA	TGTGCCTGGAGTGTATACCAGGGCAGATATGGCTACACCTTC	CAWSVYQGRYGYTF
few	TRBJ2-7	TRBV3-1	NA	TGTGCCAGCAGCCAAGGGGTAGGGAGCGACGAGCAGTACTTC	CASSQGVGSDEQYF
few	TRBJ2-2	TRBV29-1	TRBD1	TGCAGCGTTGGACAGGGGGCTGACACCGGGGAGCTGTTTTTT	CSVGQGADTGELFF
NA	TRBJ2-3	TRBV29-1	NA	TGCAGCGTTGAGGGACCAGATACGCAGTATTTT	CSVEGPDTQYF
few	TRBJ2-3	TRBV20-1	TRBD2	TGCAGTGCAACGGGACTAGATGGGGGTTATACGCAGTATTTT	CSATGLDGGYTQYF
NA	TRBJ2-1	TRBV5-1	TRBD2	TGCGCCAGCGGCCGACTAGCGGGTGATAATGAGCAGTTCTTC	CASGRLAGDNEQFF
few	TRBJ2-1	TRBV11-2	NA	TGTGCCAGCAGCGTAAACGGACGGAACAATGAGCAGTTCTTC	CASSVNGRNNEQFF
NA	TRBJ2-1	TRBV19	NA	TGTGCCAGTAGTATAGCGGTCACCTCTTACAATGAGCAGTTCTTC	CASSIAVTSYNEQFF
few	TRBJ2-2	TRBV20-1	TRBD2	TGCAGTGCTAGAGATGCCCGAGGGGCGGGAGGTACCGGGGAGCTGTTTTTT	CSARDARGAGGTGELFF
NA	TRBJ2-7	TRBV6-1	NA	TGTGCCAGCAGGATCTCCTACGAGCAGTACTTC	CASRISYEQYF
NA	TRBJ2-1	TRBV7-2	NA	TGTGCCAGCAGCTTAGCACGAGGGTTCAATGAGCAGTTCTTC	CASSLARGFNEQFF
once	TRBJ1-2	TRBV5-1	NA	TGCGCCAGCAGCTTGGCTGCAGGGACTGAGCGCTACACCTTC	CASSLAAGTERYTF
NA	TRBJ2-4	TRBV20-1	NA	TGCAGTGCTAGTCCAGGGGCGAGGCTAGCCAAAAACATTCAGTACTTC	CSASPGARLAKNIQYF
few	TRBJ2-5	TRBV11-2	NA	TGTGCCAGCAGCCCCATGGGCAGTCGCCAAGAGACCCAGTACTTC	CASSPMGSRQETQYF
few	TRBJ2-1	TRBV5-1	TRBD2	TGCGCCAGCAGCTTGACTAGCGGGTTTTCGGGTGAGCAGTTCTTC	CASSLTSGFSGEQFF
NA	TRBJ2-4	TRBV4-1	TRBD1	TGCGCCAGCAGCCAAAAAGAGACAGGGGACAAAAACATTCAGTACTTC	CASSQKETGDKNIQYF
NA	TRBJ2-1	TRBV14	NA	TGTGCCAGCAGCCAAGTTGAGCGCGATGAGCAGTTCTTC	CASSQVERDEQFF
NA	TRBJ2-5	TRBV6-5	TRBD2	TGTGCCAGCAGTTACTCTTTTAGCGGGAGGGGAGAGACCCAGTACTTC	CASSYSFSGRGETQYF
few	TRBJ1-4	TRBV18	NA	TGTGCCAGCTCACCACTCCGGACATCTAATGAAAAACTGTTTTTT	CASSPLRTSNEKLFF
NA	TRBJ1-3	TRBV30	NA	TGTGCCTGGAGTCTCAACTTAAACACCATATATTTT	CAWSLNLNTIYF
NA	TRBJ2-1	TRBV27	NA	TGTGCCAGCAGTTTAATAGGGATAGCCTACAATGAGCAGTTCTTC	CASSLIGIAYNEQFF
NA	TRBJ2-2	TRBV5-1	TRBD1	TGCGCCAGCAGGACAGGGGTGAACACCGGGGAGCTGTTTTTT	CASRTGVNTGELFF
few	TRBJ2-3	TRBV28	TRBD1	TGTGCCAGCATGACTCCGACAGGGCCCACAGATACGCAGTATTTT	CASMTPTGPTDTQYF
NA	TRBJ2-1	TRBV28	TRBD2	TGTGCCAGCACCCCTTCCCCTAGCGGGTACAATGAGCAGTTCTTC	CASTPSPSGYNEQFF
NA	TRBJ2-6	TRBV6-6	NA	TGTGCCAGCAACGCTGGGGCCCTTGGGGCCAACGTCCTGACTTTC	CASNAGALGANVLTF
NA	TRBJ2-5	TRBV6-2/TRBV6-3	TRBD2	TGTGCCAGCAGGGTCGCGGGAGTGGAGACCCAGTACTTC	CASRVAGVETQYF
once	TRBJ1-3	TRBV20-1	NA	TGCAGTGCTAGGGTTTGGGACACCATATATTTT	CSARVWDTIYF
few	TRBJ1-4	TRBV18	NA	TGTGCCAGCTCCGGCGGGGAGACCTTGAAAAAACTGTTTTTT	CASSGGETLKKLFF
few	TRBJ2-5	TRBV20-1	TRBD1	TGCAGTGCTAGATGGGGTCGACAGGGAGAGACCCAGTACTTC	CSARWGRQGETQYF